Sequencing of this T cell receptor (beta chain) was carried out in a study of T cell responses to AZD1222 COVID-19 vaccine. CDR1 SGHVS and CDR2 FQNEAQ come from the germline V gene. The CDR3 covers 14 residues. The V end was cut by 9 bases, the J end by 2 bases, with 14 bases between. Data came from immunoSEQ multiplex PCR; TCRdb stores just in-frame clones and leaves some out. The data show 100,000 to 150,000 clones, approximately 85% seen once. The sequence was collected from an adult in good health. The sequencing used peripheral blood, collected on day 0 of AZD1222 vaccination. The chain is built from TRBV7-8 and TRBJ1-5, with D possibly being TRBD1 (6 bases). The CDR3 DNA sequence: TGTGCCAGTACCACAGGGTATGGCAATCAGCCCCAGCATTTT. Protein sequence: CASTTGYGNQPQHF.